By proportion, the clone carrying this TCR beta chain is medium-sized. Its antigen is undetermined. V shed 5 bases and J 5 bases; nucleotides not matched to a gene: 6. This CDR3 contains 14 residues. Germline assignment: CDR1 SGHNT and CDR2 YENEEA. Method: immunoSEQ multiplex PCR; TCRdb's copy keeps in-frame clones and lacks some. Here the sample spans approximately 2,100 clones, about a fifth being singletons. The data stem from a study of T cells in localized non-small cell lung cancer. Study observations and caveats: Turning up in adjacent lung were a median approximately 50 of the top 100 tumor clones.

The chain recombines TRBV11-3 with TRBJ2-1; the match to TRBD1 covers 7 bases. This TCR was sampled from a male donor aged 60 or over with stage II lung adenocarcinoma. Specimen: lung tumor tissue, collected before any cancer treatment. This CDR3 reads CASSQPQGDNEQFF. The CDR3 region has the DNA TGTGCCAGCAGCCAACCCCAGGGGGACAATGAGCAGTTCTTC.